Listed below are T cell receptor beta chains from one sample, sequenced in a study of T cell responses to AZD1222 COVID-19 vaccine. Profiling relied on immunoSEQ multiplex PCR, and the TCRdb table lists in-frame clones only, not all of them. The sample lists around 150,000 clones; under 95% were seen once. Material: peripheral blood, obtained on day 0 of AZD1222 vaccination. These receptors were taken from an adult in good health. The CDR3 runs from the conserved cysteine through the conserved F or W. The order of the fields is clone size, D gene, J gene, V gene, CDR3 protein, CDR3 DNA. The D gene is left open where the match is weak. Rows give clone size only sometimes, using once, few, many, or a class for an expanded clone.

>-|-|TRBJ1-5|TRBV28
CASRDRGMGPQHF
TGTGCCAGCAGGGATAGGGGCATGGGGCCCCAGCATTTT
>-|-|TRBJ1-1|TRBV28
CASSLVVNTEAFF
TGTGCCAGCAGTTTAGTCGTGAACACTGAAGCTTTCTTT
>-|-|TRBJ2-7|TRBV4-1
CASSQFYEQYF
TGCGCCAGCAGCCAGTTCTACGAGCAGTACTTC
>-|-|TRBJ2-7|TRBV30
CAWSDWGDEQYF
TGTGCCTGGAGTGACTGGGGCGACGAGCAGTACTTC
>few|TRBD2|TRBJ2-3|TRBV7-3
CASSSGTSGNTDTQYF
TGTGCCAGCAGCTCTGGGACTAGCGGGAATACAGATACGCAGTATTTT
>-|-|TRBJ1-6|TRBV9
CASSVRGDHSYNSPLHF
TGTGCCAGCAGCGTGAGGGGCGACCACTCCTATAATTCACCCCTCCACTTT
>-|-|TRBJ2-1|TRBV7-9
CASSLNANEQFF
TGTGCCAGCAGCTTAAACGCCAATGAGCAGTTCTTC
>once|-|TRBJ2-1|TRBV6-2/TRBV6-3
CASSRLAYNEQFF
TGTGCCAGCAGTCGACTAGCCTACAATGAGCAGTTCTTC
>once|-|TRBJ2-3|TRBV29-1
CSVVPSGTQYF
TGCAGCGTTGTTCCGAGCGGTACGCAGTATTTT
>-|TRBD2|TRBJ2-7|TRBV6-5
CASRGGRSYEQYF
TGTGCCAGCCGCGGGGGGCGATCCTACGAGCAGTACTTC